These T cell receptor beta chains were read from a single sample in a study of response to subunit inactivated influenza vaccine. TCRdb itself ran the RT-PCR reads through MiXCR, one entry per CDR3 protein. In the table there are fewer than 200,000 distinct CDR3 sequences, approximately 9.2% of which are singletons. The sequencing used non-naive T cells sorted from PBMCs, collected on the day of vaccination. Receptor source: a man aged 45-60 years who received an inactivated influenza vaccine. The CDR3 runs from the conserved cysteine through the conserved F or W. D genes are given only for firm matches. The listing skips clone size in some rows; elsewhere it reads once, few, many or a size class.

v_call: TRBV7-2; cdr3_length: 15; j_call: TRBJ1-5; clone_size: many; d_call: -; cdr3_nt: TGTGCCAGCAGCTTAGGCAGGAGTAGCAATCAGCCCCAGCATTTT; cdr3_aa: CASSLGRSSNQPQHF
v_call: TRBV6-1; cdr3_length: 14; j_call: TRBJ1-5; clone_size: few; d_call: -; cdr3_nt: TGTGCCAGCAGCGAAGTGGGGAACAATCAGCCCCAGCATTTT; cdr3_aa: CASSEVGNNQPQHF
v_call: TRBV6-1; cdr3_length: 14; j_call: TRBJ1-1; clone_size: -; d_call: -; cdr3_nt: TGTGCCAGCAGCGCTTTGGGAGGGGGCACTGAAGCTTTCTTT; cdr3_aa: CASSALGGGTEAFF
v_call: TRBV6-6; cdr3_length: 13; j_call: TRBJ1-2; clone_size: few; d_call: -; cdr3_nt: TGTGCCAGCAGTTCCATGGGCCCTCGGGGCTACACCTTC; cdr3_aa: CASSSMGPRGYTF
v_call: TRBV7-9; cdr3_length: 14; j_call: TRBJ2-1; clone_size: few; d_call: -; cdr3_nt: TGTGCCAGCACCTATATTGGGGGGAATAATGAGCAGTTCTTC; cdr3_aa: CASTYIGGNNEQFF
v_call: TRBV6-2/TRBV6-3; cdr3_length: 17; j_call: TRBJ2-7; clone_size: -; d_call: -; cdr3_nt: TGTGCCAGCAGCCAGCCCTCGACAGGAGGGCCTACCTACGAGCAGTACTTC; cdr3_aa: CASSQPSTGGPTYEQYF
v_call: TRBV6-5; cdr3_length: 13; j_call: TRBJ2-5; clone_size: -; d_call: -; cdr3_nt: TGTGCCAGCAGTTACCTCAGTCAAGAGACCCAGTACTTC; cdr3_aa: CASSYLSQETQYF
v_call: TRBV5-1; cdr3_length: 15; j_call: TRBJ1-6; clone_size: -; d_call: -; cdr3_nt: TGCGCCAGCAGCTTGGATCCAGGGAATGATTCACCCCTCCACTTT; cdr3_aa: CASSLDPGNDSPLHF
v_call: TRBV27; cdr3_length: 10; j_call: TRBJ2-7; clone_size: few; d_call: -; cdr3_nt: TGTGCCAGTCTGCTAGCCGAGCAGTACTTC; cdr3_aa: CASLLAEQYF
v_call: TRBV2; cdr3_length: 15; j_call: TRBJ2-2; clone_size: many; d_call: -; cdr3_nt: TGTGCCAGCAGTGAAGCAGGGACGCACACCGGGGAGCTGTTTTTT; cdr3_aa: CASSEAGTHTGELFF
v_call: TRBV20-1; cdr3_length: 13; j_call: TRBJ2-5; clone_size: few; d_call: -; cdr3_nt: TGCAGGCCCGGGGCAGGGCAACAAGAGACCCAGTACTTC; cdr3_aa: CRPGAGQQETQYF
v_call: TRBV15; cdr3_length: 13; j_call: TRBJ2-7; clone_size: many; d_call: TRBD1; cdr3_nt: TGTGCCACCAGCGGCCGGACAGGGAGCGAGCAGTACTTC; cdr3_aa: CATSGRTGSEQYF
v_call: TRBV20-1; cdr3_length: 10; j_call: TRBJ2-7; clone_size: many; d_call: -; cdr3_nt: TGCAGCGCGTTAAAAATGGAGCAGTACTTC; cdr3_aa: CSALKMEQYF
v_call: TRBV7-9; cdr3_length: 19; j_call: TRBJ2-6; clone_size: many; d_call: TRBD1; cdr3_nt: TGTGCCAGCAGCTTAGGGTACCGGGACAGCCCGCGCGGGGCCAACGTCCTGACTTTC; cdr3_aa: CASSLGYRDSPRGANVLTF
v_call: TRBV7-7; cdr3_length: 17; j_call: TRBJ2-1; clone_size: few; d_call: TRBD2; cdr3_nt: TGTGCTAGCAGCTTAGCAGTAGCGGGGGGCGCCTACAATGAGCAGTTCTTC; cdr3_aa: CASSLAVAGGAYNEQFF
v_call: TRBV6-4; cdr3_length: 13; j_call: TRBJ2-1; clone_size: few; d_call: TRBD2; cdr3_nt: TGTGCCAGCAGTCCGAGGGAGGGGAGTGAGCAGTTCTTC; cdr3_aa: CASSPREGSEQFF
v_call: TRBV3-1; cdr3_length: 14; j_call: TRBJ2-7; clone_size: -; d_call: -; cdr3_nt: TGTGCCAGCAGCCAAGGAGTCACGGGTCCAGGAAAGTACTTC; cdr3_aa: CASSQGVTGPGKYF